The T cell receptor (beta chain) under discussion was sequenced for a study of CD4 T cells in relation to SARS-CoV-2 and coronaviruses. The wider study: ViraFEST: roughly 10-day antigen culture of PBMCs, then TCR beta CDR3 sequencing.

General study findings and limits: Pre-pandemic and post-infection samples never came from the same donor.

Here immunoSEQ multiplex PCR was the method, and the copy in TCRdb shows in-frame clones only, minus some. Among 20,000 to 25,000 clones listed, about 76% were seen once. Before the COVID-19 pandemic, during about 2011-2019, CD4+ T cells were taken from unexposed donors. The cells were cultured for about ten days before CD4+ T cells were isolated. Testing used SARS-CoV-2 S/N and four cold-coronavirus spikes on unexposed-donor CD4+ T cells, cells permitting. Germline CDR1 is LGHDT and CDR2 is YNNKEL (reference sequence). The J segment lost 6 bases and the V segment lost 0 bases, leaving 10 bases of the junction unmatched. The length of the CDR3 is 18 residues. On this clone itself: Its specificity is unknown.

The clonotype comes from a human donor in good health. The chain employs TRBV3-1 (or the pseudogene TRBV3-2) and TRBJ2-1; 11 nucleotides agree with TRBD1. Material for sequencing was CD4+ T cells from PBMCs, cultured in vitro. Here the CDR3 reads CASSQDPHPGTGGNEQFF. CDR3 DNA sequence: TGTGCCAGCAGCCAAGATCCCCATCCCGGGACAGGGGGCAATGAGCAGTTCTTC.